The 21 T cell receptor beta chains below all came from one sample that was sequenced in a study of blood T cell repertoires in COVID-19. TCRdb's copy holds only in-frame clones and misses some; the assay was immunoSEQ multiplex PCR. The sample has tens of thousands of clones, roughly 80% seen once. Sequenced: peripheral blood. These receptors originate from a man between 65 and 79 years old with acute or convalescent COVID-19.

This clone was recorded only once. The genes are TRBV15 and TRBJ2-3, with TRBD2 matching over 7 bases. The CDR3 is 14 residues long. CDR1 is LNHNV and CDR2 is YYDKDF in the germline V gene (reference sequence). Unmatched junction bases numbered 6, after V lost 8 bases and J lost 1 base. The CDR3 region is CATGRAGGTDTQYF. As DNA, the CDR3 is TGTGCCACCGGACGGGCGGGGGGCACAGATACGCAGTATTTT.

The chain joins TRBV27 to TRBJ2-1; D remains unclear. This CDR3 spans 15 amino acids. V lost 3 bases and J lost 0, with 9 bases in between. CDR1 is MNHEY, CDR2 SMNVEV, per germline (reference sequence). The CDR3 sequence: CASSFSFSSYNEQFF. In DNA form, the CDR3 reads TGTGCCAGCAGTTTCTCGTTCAGCTCCTACAATGAGCAGTTCTTC.

This sequence joins TRBV5-5 and TRBJ1-1; TRBD1 aligns across 8 bases. Germline values: CDR1 SGHKS, CDR2 YYEKEE (reference sequence). This CDR3 is 14 amino acids long. V trimming: 5 bases; J trimming: 5 bases; junction bases outside the gene matches: 8. CDR3 residues: CASRPGGVETEAFF. The CDR3 DNA reads TGTGCCAGCAGGCCAGGGGGCGTGGAGACTGAAGCTTTCTTT.

V usage is TRBV18 and J usage is TRBJ1-4, with unresolved D. Germline assignment: CDR1 KGHSH and CDR2 LQKENI. The V end lost 0 bases, the J end lost 8 bases, and 7 bases lay between the germline ends. The CDR3 loop spans 13 amino acids. The CDR3 DNA sequence: TGTGCCAGCTCACCACCGGGGAGGGAAAAACTGTTTTTT. Encoded protein: CASSPPGREKLFF.

The CDR3 DNA sequence: TGTGCCAGCAGTGCCGGGAACCCAGCAACCTACTACGAGCAGTACTTC. Residues: CASSAGNPATYYEQYF. V gene TRBV28 combines with J gene TRBJ2-7, with D perhaps matching TRBD2 (5 bases). V was pared by 5 bases and J by 3 bases, with 20 bases between. The CDR3 is 16 amino acids. Per the germline V gene, CDR1 is MDHEN and CDR2 is SYDVKM.

V usage is TRBV7-9 and J usage is TRBJ2-1, with 8 bases that match TRBD1. Germline CDR1 and CDR2: SEHNR and FQNEAQ (reference sequence). V was clipped by 5 bases and J by 3 bases; unmatched bases: 9. This CDR3 is built from 16 residues. This chain's CDR3 is CASSLTHGQGYNEQFF. The CDR3 nucleotides read TGTGCCAGCAGCCTTACCCATGGACAGGGCTACAATGAGCAGTTCTTC. Full variable domain (remainder filled in from reference TRBV7-9 and TRBJ2-1): DTGVSQNPRHKITKRGQNVTFRCDPISEHNRLYWYRQTLGQGPEFLTYFQNEAQLEKSRLLSDRFSAERPKGSFSTLEIQRTEQGDSAMYLCASSLTHGQGYNEQFFGPGTRLTVL.

This chain links TRBV6-5 with TRBJ1-5; no clear D. The V end lost 6 bases, the J end lost 0 bases, and 9 bases lay between the germline ends. CDR3 length: 14 amino acids. Germline CDR1 and CDR2: MNHEY and SVGAGI. CDR3 residues: CASSRHASNQPQHF. The CDR3 DNA follows: TGTGCCAGCAGCCGACACGCTAGCAATCAGCCCCAGCATTTT.

The gene calls are TRBV19 and TRBJ1-1; weak D call: TRBD1 (6 bases). Germline-derived CDR1 and CDR2 are LNHDA and SQIVND (reference sequence). Trimming took off 2 bases at V and 5 bases at J, with 9 bases between the two ends. CDR3 length equals 13 residues. CDR3 loop: CASSIKGETEAFF. CDR3 in DNA: TGTGCCAGTAGTATAAAGGGGGAGACTGAAGCTTTCTTT.

This sequence joins TRBV27 and TRBJ1-5, with 7 nucleotides matching TRBD1. This CDR3 comprises 14 residues. J gave up 7 bases and V 6 bases, and 9 bases lay outside the gene matches. From germline, CDR1 is MNHEY and CDR2 SMNVEV (reference sequence). The CDR3 region is CASSGTEGRQPQHF. CDR3 DNA sequence: TGTGCCAGCAGCGGGACAGAAGGTCGACAGCCCCAGCATTTT.

The chain employs TRBV27 and TRBJ1-2; D perhaps matches TRBD1 (6 bases). Germline V gene data show CDR1 as MNHEY and CDR2 as SMNVEV (reference sequence). The V gene lost 2 bases and the J gene lost 5 bases, with 15 bases spanning the gap. This CDR3 has 15 amino acids. CDR3: CASSLTGMGDYGYTF. The DNA for the CDR3 is TGTGCCAGCAGTTTAACAGGGATGGGGGATTATGGCTACACCTTC.

The V call is TRBV5-1, the J call TRBJ1-4; D is ambiguous. The CDR3 length is 16 residues. Trimming left V 2 bases short and J 0 bases short, with 11 bases between. From germline, CDR1 is SGHRS and CDR2 YFSETQ. Here the CDR3 reads CASSLGRTTTNEKLFF. The CDR3 nucleotides read TGCGCCAGCAGCTTAGGCAGGACTACAACTAATGAAAAACTGTTTTTT.

The rearrangement joins TRBV6-5 to TRBJ2-3; 8 bases map to TRBD1. CDR3 length: 15 residues. Germline loops: CDR1 MNHEY, CDR2 SVGAGI. V lost 5 bases, J lost 6 bases, and 10 bases stayed unmatched. CDR3 amino acids: CASSPGQGGYDTQYF. The CDR3 nucleotides read TGTGCCAGCAGTCCCGGACAGGGAGGATACGATACGCAGTATTTT.

DNA for the CDR3: TGCGCCAGCAGCTCGCGTCCGGCAGGGGATGAGCAGTTCTTC. Residues: CASSSRPAGDEQFF. The V and J genes are TRBV5-1 and TRBJ2-1, with D perhaps matching TRBD1 (6 bases). This CDR3 contains 14 residues. Germline V gene data show CDR1 as SGHRS and CDR2 as YFSETQ. V lost 3 bases and J 8 bases, leaving 15 bases between the germline ends.

The V and J genes are TRBV5-4 and TRBJ2-5; 8 bases match TRBD1. V lost 0 bases to trimming and J lost 4 bases; unmatched junction nucleotides: 5. This CDR3 has 15 residues. CDR1 SGHNT and CDR2 YYREEE come from the germline V gene (reference sequence). The CDR3 spells CASSLGFTGGETQYF. In nucleotides, the CDR3 is TGTGCCAGCAGCTTGGGTTTTACAGGGGGAGAGACCCAGTACTTC.

V is TRBV6-5 and J is TRBJ1-1; no clear D. V was clipped by 6 bases and J by 0 bases, with 8 bases between them. This CDR3 has 13 amino acids. Per germline, CDR1 MNHEY and CDR2 SVGAGI. CDR3 amino acids: CASSIQMNTEAFF. CDR3 nucleotides: TGTGCCAGCAGCATACAGATGAACACTGAAGCTTTCTTT.

This clone appeared once. The V gene is TRBV7-3, the J gene TRBJ2-1; 8 nucleotides match TRBD1. Germline V CDR1 and CDR2: SGHTA, FQGTGA. The CDR3 covers 14 residues. V was pared by 4 bases and J by 5 bases, with 4 bases of the junction left unmatched. The CDR3 protein is CASSSPTGDNEQFF. The CDR3 bases are TGTGCCAGCAGCTCCCCGACAGGGGACAATGAGCAGTTCTTC. The full variable domain, in which reference TRBV7-3 and TRBJ2-1 provide the parts outside the CDR3, is GAGVSQTPSNKVTEKGKYVELRCDPISGHTALYWYRQSLGQGPEFLIYFQGTGAADDSGLPNDRFFAVRPEGSVSTLKIQRTERGDSAVYLCASSSPTGDNEQFFGPGTRLTVL.

V gene TRBV5-1 combines with J gene TRBJ2-1; 10 bases fit TRBD2. The CDR3 is made up of 18 amino acids. Trimming cost V 4 bases and J 3 bases; bases outside gene matches: 13. CDR1 is SGHRS and CDR2 is YFSETQ in the germline V gene. DNA for the CDR3: TGCGCCAGCAGCCAAGGACGACTCGGACTAGCGGACTACAATGAGCAGTTCTTC. Translation gives CASSQGRLGLADYNEQFF.

The gene calls are TRBV6-1 and TRBJ1-2; 12 bases agree with TRBD1. Trimming cost V 2 bases and J 5 bases; bases outside gene matches: 12. Germline V gives CDR1 MNHNS, CDR2 SASEGT. This CDR3 is 18 amino acids long. The CDR3 spells CASSELYTGTGGVYGYTF. CDR3 coding DNA: TGTGCCAGCAGTGAACTATATACCGGGACAGGGGGCGTGTATGGCTACACCTTC.

The chain employs TRBV7-2 and TRBJ2-7; perhaps TRBD2 as D (5 bases). V was shortened by 5 bases and J by 2 bases, with 13 bases between the two germline ends. Per germline, CDR1 SGHTA and CDR2 FQGNSA. The length of the CDR3 is 14 residues. CDR3 nucleotides: TGTGCCAGCAGCCCCATGGCGGGTCCCTACGAGCAGTACTTC. It codes for CASSPMAGPYEQYF.

This clone was seen just once. The chain uses TRBV5-1 and TRBJ1-2; D might be TRBD1 (6 bases). The CDR3 covers 14 residues. The V gene lost 4 bases and the J gene lost 7 bases, with 17 bases spanning the gap. CDR1 and CDR2 (germline): SGHRS, YFSETQ. DNA of the CDR3: TGCGCCAGCAGCAGATCGCAGGGGTTTGTTGGCTACACCTTC. Its translation is CASSRSQGFVGYTF.

The rearrangement joins TRBV5-6 to TRBJ2-3, with D maybe TRBD1 (5 bases). The CDR3 is made up of 16 amino acids. V lost 3 bases and J 6 bases, leaving 20 bases between the germline ends. Germline V gives CDR1 SGHDT, CDR2 YYEEEE. The CDR3 DNA is TGTGCCAGCAGCTACCGAGAAGGGGATCTTACGGATACGCAGTATTTT. Amino acid sequence: CASSYREGDLTDTQYF.